Following are 27 T cell receptor beta chains from one sample sequenced in a study of blood T cell repertoires in COVID-19. Measured with immunoSEQ multiplex PCR; TCRdb has only the in-frame clones, and not every one. In the table there are about 110,000 clones, about three quarters of which are singletons. Specimen: peripheral blood. The receptors shown here come from a man between 65 and 85 years old with acute or convalescent COVID-19.

The chain links TRBV11-3 to TRBJ2-7; 8 bases line up with TRBD2. The length of the CDR3 is 16 residues. Germline CDR1 is SGHNT and CDR2 is YENEEA. V trimming: 1 base; J trimming: 1 base; junction bases outside the gene matches: 6. CDR3 DNA: TGTGCCAGCAGCTTAGGATTCCCTAGCGGGTCCTACGAGCAGTACTTC. Protein: CASSLGFPSGSYEQYF.

The J gene is TRBJ1-2, the V gene TRBV4-2; the D gene is possibly TRBD1 (6 bases). The CDR3 length is 15 residues. Trimming stripped 0 bases from V and 5 bases from J, with 13 bases between. The germline V gene has CDR1 LGHNA and CDR2 YNFKEQ. CDR3 bases: TGTGCCAGCAGCCAAGAGAGGGGGGGACTTTATGGCTACACCTTC. Translating gives CASSQERGGLYGYTF.

The CDR3 sequence: CASRTTGAGELFF. The CDR3 DNA reads TGTGCCAGCAGAACGACAGGGGCCGGGGAGCTGTTTTTT. This chain links TRBV7-9 with TRBJ2-2; the match to TRBD1 covers 8 bases. CDR1 is SEHNR, CDR2 FQNEAQ, per germline (reference sequence). The V and J ends lost 6 bases and 6 bases, in that order; junction bases with no gene match: 3. The CDR3 spans 13 residues.

The chain couples TRBV6-6 to TRBJ2-7; 7 bases are shared with TRBD1. The CDR3 is made up of 16 amino acids. Unmatched junction bases numbered 12, after V lost 5 bases and J lost 2 bases. From germline, CDR1 is MNHNY and CDR2 SVGAGI (reference sequence). CDR3 in amino acids: CASSARSGQVAYEQYF. Here the CDR3 DNA reads TGTGCCAGCAGTGCGCGATCCGGACAGGTAGCCTACGAGCAGTACTTC.

The chain couples TRBV27 to TRBJ1-2; no clear D. Germline V gene sequence: CDR1 MNHEY, CDR2 SMNVEV (reference sequence). The CDR3 is 15 amino acids. V dropped 2 bases and J dropped 4 bases, with 14 bases sitting between them. The CDR3 nucleotides are TGTGCCAGCAGTTTACTCTCGGCGGCAAGCTATGGCTACACCTTC. Protein product: CASSLLSAASYGYTF.

The chain is built from TRBV6-5 and TRBJ2-7; a weak D match, TRBD2 (7 bases). Trimming left V 6 bases short and J 5 bases short, with 14 bases between. The CDR3 spans 13 residues. Looked up from germline, CDR1 is MNHEY and CDR2 is SVGAGI. CDR3 loop: CASRRGGDDEQYF. As DNA, the CDR3 is TGTGCCAGCAGAAGAGGGGGGGACGACGAGCAGTACTTC.

The genes are TRBV6-5 and TRBJ2-7, with a weak D call TRBD2 (6 bases). V gave up 4 bases and J gave up 3 bases, with 7 bases separating them. This CDR3 contains 12 residues. The germline CDR1 and CDR2 sequences are MNHEY and SVGAGI. The CDR3 protein is CASSLGGYEQYF. CDR3 in DNA: TGTGCCAGCAGTTTGGGGGGCTACGAGCAGTACTTC.

The V gene is TRBV29-1, the J gene TRBJ1-2, with unresolved D. The CDR3 consists of 12 residues. V dropped 7 bases and J dropped 4 bases, with 13 bases sitting between them. Germline CDR1 reads SQVTM; CDR2 reads ANQGSEA. The CDR3 region is CSARPAGYGYTF. CDR3 DNA: TGCAGCGCCCGTCCTGCGGGCTATGGCTACACCTTC.

The genes are TRBV15 and TRBJ1-2; maybe TRBD1 (5 bases). Germline V gives CDR1 LNHNV, CDR2 YYDKDF (reference sequence). CDR3 length: 15 amino acids. V was trimmed by 0 bases and J by 6 bases, leaving 14 bases between them. This chain's CDR3 is CATSRDKGERNGYTF. CDR3 DNA sequence: TGTGCCACCAGCAGAGATAAAGGGGAAAGGAATGGCTACACCTTC.

V and J are TRBV6-6 and TRBJ1-2, with 9 bases that match TRBD1. Germline V lookup: CDR1 MNHNY, CDR2 SVGAGI (reference sequence). The length of the CDR3 is 15 residues. Trimming removed 6 bases from V and 4 bases from J; junction bases left unmatched: 9. This CDR3 is CASSILQGAGYGYTF. The CDR3 bases are TGTGCCAGCAGCATCCTACAGGGGGCTGGCTATGGCTACACCTTC.

This chain connects TRBV19 to TRBJ1-5; TRBD1 is a possible D gene (5 bases). Germline values: CDR1 LNHDA, CDR2 SQIVND (reference sequence). The CDR3 totals 14 residues. Trimming pared 6 bases from V and 1 base from J, leaving 10 bases between. Here the CDR3 DNA reads TGTGCCAGTAGAACACAGGCGAGCAATCAGCCCCAGCATTTT. Translating it yields CASRTQASNQPQHF.

Here the CDR3 reads CASSERLATDTQYF. The CDR3 nucleotides are TGTGCCAGTAGTGAAAGGTTAGCCACAGATACGCAGTATTTT. The V gene is TRBV19, the J gene TRBJ2-3; no definite D call. Germline CDR1 is LNHDA and CDR2 is SQIVND (reference sequence). This CDR3 region has 14 residues. V dropped 5 bases and J dropped 2 bases, with 11 bases sitting between them.

This clone showed up just a few times. The J gene is TRBJ1-2, the V gene TRBV19, with D unresolved. The CDR3 spans 16 residues. The ends were cut back, 8 bases at V and 8 bases at J, with 27 bases in the middle. Germline loops: CDR1 LNHDA, CDR2 SQIVND (reference sequence). CDR3 DNA sequence: TGTGCCAGTCAGCCTGGGGAGTTATTAAATATCGGCGGCTACACCTTC. As protein: CASQPGELLNIGGYTF.

This chain joins TRBV12-3 or TRBV12-4 and TRBJ2-1; 7 nucleotides match TRBD2. Trimming cost V 7 bases and J 6 bases; bases outside gene matches: 6. The CDR3 extends over 13 amino acids. The CDR3 reads CASTWPSGNEQFF. The CDR3 nucleotides are TGTGCCAGCACCTGGCCTAGCGGCAATGAGCAGTTCTTC.

This clone was picked up many times. V and J are TRBV5-3 and TRBJ1-6, with D possibly matching TRBD1 (5 bases). TRBV5-3 is noted as an ORF with a role that remains uncertain. Trimming shortened V by 0 bases and J by 8 bases, and 15 bases separated the two germline ends. This CDR3 comprises 16 residues. In DNA, the CDR3 is TGTGCCAGAAGCTTGGCCCCTTTTACAGGTCATTCACCCCTCCACTTT. This gives the protein CARSLAPFTGHSPLHF.

In this sample, this clone turned up once. The chain recombines TRBV5-6 with TRBJ2-5; D may be TRBD1 (5 bases). The CDR3 has 16 amino acids. From germline, CDR1 is SGHDT and CDR2 YYEEEE. Deletions cut 5 bases from V and 0 bases from J, with 17 bases between. Here the CDR3 reads CASSSFKPGNQETQYF. The CDR3 nucleotides read TGTGCCAGCAGTTCCTTCAAACCAGGGAACCAAGAGACCCAGTACTTC.

The rearrangement links TRBV7-2 to TRBJ1-2; D possibly corresponds to TRBD1 (6 bases). The V gene's germline CDR1 is SGHTA and CDR2 FQGNSA. Trimming removed 0 bases from V and 5 bases from J, with 22 bases in between. The CDR3 consists of 18 residues. Here the CDR3 reads CASSLAGGGRGGLYGYTF. The DNA for the CDR3 is TGTGCCAGCAGCTTAGCTGGCGGGGGAAGAGGGGGACTTTATGGCTACACCTTC. The variable domain in full, with the rest retrieved from reference TRBV7-2 and TRBJ1-2, is GAGVSQSPSNKVTEKGKDVELRCDPISGHTALYWYRQSLGQGLEFLIYFQGNSAPDKSGLPSDRFSAERTGGSVSTLTIQRTQQEDSAVYLCASSLAGGGRGGLYGYTFGSGTRLTVV.

CDR3 nucleotides: TGTGCCAGCAGTGAATCCCGGAAGGGGACAGGGTTGGCTTTCTTT. Its protein is CASSESRKGTGLAFF. The chain combines TRBV2 with TRBJ1-1, with 9 positions matching TRBD1. This CDR3 comprises 15 residues. The germline V gene has CDR1 SNHLY and CDR2 FYNNEI. The V gene end was trimmed by 2 bases and the J gene end by 11 bases; junction bases not matched to a gene: 12.

In its sample, this clone was seen once. This chain connects TRBV5-4 to TRBJ2-3; 12 bases are shared with TRBD2. Germline lookup yields CDR1 SGHNT and CDR2 YYREEE (reference sequence). V lost 4 bases to trimming and J lost 4 bases; unmatched junction nucleotides: 7. The CDR3 sequence is 16 residues long. The CDR3 protein is CASSPELAGGADTQYF. Written as DNA, the CDR3 is TGTGCCAGCAGCCCCGAACTAGCGGGGGGAGCAGATACGCAGTATTTT. The whole variable domain, remainder taken from reference TRBV5-4 and TRBJ2-3, is ETGVTQSPTHLIKTRGQQVTLRCSSQSGHNTVSWYQQALGQGPQFIFQYYREEENGRGNFPPRFSGLQFPNYSSELNVNALELDDSALYLCASSPELAGGADTQYFGPGTRLTVL.

The chain joins TRBV7-2 to TRBJ2-2, with 11 bases fitting TRBD2. The germline gives CDR1 SGHTA, CDR2 FQGNSA. V dropped 9 bases and J dropped 4; count of bases not matched to a gene: 13. This CDR3 comprises 17 residues. CDR3 loop: CASSGGARDSLTGELFF. DNA for the CDR3: TGTGCCAGTAGCGGGGGGGCCCGGGACTCTCTCACCGGGGAGCTGTTTTTT.

The rearrangement joins TRBV28 to TRBJ2-7; 8 bases fit TRBD1. Germline CDR1 reads MDHEN; CDR2 reads SYDVKM. The CDR3 length is 12 residues. V gave up 10 bases and J gave up 1 base; unmatched junction bases: 3. CDR3 sequence reads: CATDRGSYEQYF. CDR3 DNA: TGTGCCACCGACAGGGGATCCTACGAGCAGTACTTC.

This rearrangement joins TRBV18 to TRBJ1-4; 7 positions match TRBD1. J lost 10 bases, V lost 3 bases, and 8 bases had no gene match. Germline-derived CDR1 and CDR2 are KGHSH and LQKENI. There are 14 residues in the CDR3. The CDR3 coding sequence is TGTGCCAGCTCACCTCTAGCAGGGGGTGGAAAACTGTTTTTT. It codes for CASSPLAGGGKLFF.

The count of this clone is one. This chain links TRBV18 with TRBJ1-1; possible D gene TRBD1, 6 bases. V lost 3 bases, J lost 1 base, and 12 bases lay in between. Germline-derived CDR1 and CDR2 are KGHSH and LQKENI. The length of the CDR3 is 15 residues. DNA for the CDR3: TGTGCCAGCTCACCCCCGGGACACACGAACACTGAAGCTTTCTTT. Translating gives CASSPPGHTNTEAFF.

The chain employs TRBV3-1 (or the pseudogene TRBV3-2) and TRBJ2-7; 8 bases align to TRBD2. With V trimmed by 2 bases and J by 7 bases, 4 bases remained unmatched. CDR1 and CDR2 (germline): LGHDT, YNNKEL (reference sequence). The CDR3 sequence is 13 residues long. In DNA, the CDR3 is TGTGCCAGCAGCCAATCCCGGGAGGGGGAGCAGTACTTC. Protein: CASSQSREGEQYF.

The chain carries TRBV25-1 and TRBJ2-7; 7 bases are shared with TRBD1. V shed 4 bases, J shed 2 bases, and the junction held 5 bases outside the gene matches. CDR1 is MGHDK and CDR2 is SYGVNS in the germline V gene. The CDR3 totals 14 residues. CDR3 loop: CASSGDRAPYEQYF. The CDR3 coding sequence is TGTGCCAGCAGTGGAGACAGGGCACCCTACGAGCAGTACTTC.

This chain joins TRBV5-8 and TRBJ2-7, with 8 positions matching TRBD1. The CDR3 extends over 13 amino acids. CDR1 and CDR2 (germline): SGHTS, YDEGEE. The junction had 3 bases not matched to a gene; V was cut back by 1 base and J by 6 bases. CDR3 in amino acids: CASSLITGGEQYF. In DNA, the CDR3 is TGTGCCAGCAGCTTGATAACAGGGGGCGAGCAGTACTTC.

The chain is built from TRBV12-3 or TRBV12-4 and TRBJ1-5; no firm D call. V was pared by 0 bases and J by 7 bases, with 4 bases between. This CDR3 spans 12 amino acids. In DNA, the CDR3 is TGTGCCAGCAGTTTAGCTCGGCAGCCCCAGCATTTT. Its protein product is CASSLARQPQHF.